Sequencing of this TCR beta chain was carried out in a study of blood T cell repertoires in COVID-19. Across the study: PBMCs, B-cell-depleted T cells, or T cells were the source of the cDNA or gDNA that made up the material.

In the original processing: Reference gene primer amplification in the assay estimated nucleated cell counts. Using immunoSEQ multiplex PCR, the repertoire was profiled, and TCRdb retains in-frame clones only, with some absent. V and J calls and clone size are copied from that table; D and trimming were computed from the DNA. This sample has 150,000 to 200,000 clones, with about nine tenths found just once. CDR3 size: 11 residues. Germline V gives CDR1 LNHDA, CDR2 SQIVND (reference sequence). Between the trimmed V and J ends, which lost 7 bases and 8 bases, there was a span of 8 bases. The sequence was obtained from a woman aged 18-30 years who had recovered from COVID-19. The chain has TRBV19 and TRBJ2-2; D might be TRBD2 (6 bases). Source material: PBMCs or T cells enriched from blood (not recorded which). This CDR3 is CASTAGGELFF. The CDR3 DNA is TGTGCCAGTACGGCGGGGGGGGAGCTGTTTTTT.